The 10 T cell receptor beta chains below were found in one sample sequenced in a study of blood T cell repertoires in COVID-19. Profiling relied on immunoSEQ multiplex PCR, and the TCRdb table lists in-frame clones only, not all of them. This sample has about 150,000 clones, with approximately 87% found just once. The sequencing input was peripheral blood. The receptor set was obtained from a man older than 75 with acute or convalescent COVID-19.

The chain combines TRBV18 with TRBJ2-3, with 12 bases identical to TRBD2. The V gene end was trimmed by 1 base and the J gene end by 6 bases; junction bases not matched to a gene: 8. The CDR3 has 17 residues. Germline V lookup: CDR1 KGHSH, CDR2 LQKENI. This chain's CDR3 is CASSPRLAGVGGDTQYF. For the CDR3, the DNA is TGTGCCAGCTCACCACGACTAGCGGGAGTCGGGGGGGATACGCAGTATTTT.

The chain joins TRBV5-1 to TRBJ2-3, with 10 bases fitting TRBD1. V was clipped by 6 bases and J by 0 bases; unmatched bases: 13. CDR1 SGHRS and CDR2 YFSETQ come from the germline V gene. The CDR3 has 18 residues. CDR3 protein: CASTYGTGERSSTDTQYF. CDR3 DNA sequence: TGCGCCAGCACCTACGGGACAGGGGAACGTTCTAGCACAGATACGCAGTATTTT.

This clone appeared a single time. The chain recombines TRBV11-2 with TRBJ2-7, with D possibly TRBD1 on 6 matching bases. Between the trimmed V and J ends, which lost 3 bases and 3 bases, there was a span of 18 bases. The CDR3 is 16 residues long. CDR1 is SGHAT, CDR2 FQNNGV, per germline. The CDR3, as DNA: TGTGCCAGCAGCTTGTCTTTGAAGCAGGGACACTACGAGCAGTACTTC. Translation gives CASSLSLKQGHYEQYF.

V gene TRBV28 combines with J gene TRBJ2-6; the match to TRBD1 covers 8 bases. Germline V CDR1 and CDR2: MDHEN, SYDVKM. This CDR3 has 16 residues. The J segment lost 4 bases and the V segment lost 7 bases, leaving 9 bases of the junction unmatched. This CDR3 reads CASTRTGNPGANVLTF. Written as DNA, the CDR3 is TGTGCCAGCACACGGACAGGGAACCCCGGGGCCAACGTCCTGACTTTC.

In its sample, this clone was seen once. The gene calls are TRBV5-8 and TRBJ2-7; no clear D. The length of the CDR3 is 14 residues. V lost 7 bases and J lost 0, with 14 bases in between. Germline lookup yields CDR1 SGHTS and CDR2 YDEGEE. The CDR3 sequence is CASLHRRSSYEQYF. The CDR3 nucleotides are TGTGCCAGCCTGCATCGAAGGAGCTCCTACGAGCAGTACTTC. Based on the CDR3 plus reference TRBV5-8 and TRBJ2-7, the full variable domain is EAGVTQSPTHLIKTRGQQATLRCSPISGHTSVYWYQQALGLGLQFLLWYDEGEERNRGNFPPRFSGRQFPNYSSELNVNALELEDSALYLCASLHRRSSYEQYFGPGTRLTVT.

This chain links TRBV7-2 with TRBJ2-3; 10 bases line up with TRBD2. Germline V gene sequence: CDR1 SGHTA, CDR2 FQGNSA. The CDR3 has 16 residues. The ends lost 2 bases at V and 4 bases at J; junction bases unmatched: 6. The CDR3 nucleotides are TGTGCCAGCAGCTTAAGCCAGCGGGGGGGCGCAGATACGCAGTATTTT. Translating gives CASSLSQRGGADTQYF.

This chain uses TRBV25-1 with TRBJ2-3; maybe TRBD2 (5 bases). The V and J ends lost 4 bases and 3 bases respectively, with 20 bases between them. Germline CDR1 MGHDK, CDR2 SYGVNS. The CDR3 totals 17 residues. This CDR3 reads CASSGPLTSFGTDTQYF. DNA for the CDR3: TGTGCCAGCAGTGGCCCCCTAACTAGTTTTGGGACAGATACGCAGTATTTT.

J is TRBJ2-1 and V is TRBV5-1, with 10 bases matching TRBD2. The CDR3 is made up of 14 amino acids. Germline V lookup: CDR1 SGHRS, CDR2 YFSETQ. V lost 4 bases and J lost 8; bases outside the gene matches: 6. This chain's CDR3 is CASSGSGRVDEQFF. The CDR3 coding sequence is TGCGCCAGCAGCGGGAGCGGGAGGGTCGATGAGCAGTTCTTC.

The V and J genes are TRBV7-9 and TRBJ2-2, with TRBD1 matching 7 bases. CDR1 is SEHNR and CDR2 is FQNEAQ in the germline V gene (reference sequence). This CDR3 comprises 15 residues. J lost 7 bases, V lost 6 bases, and 11 bases had no gene match. The CDR3, as DNA: TGTGCCAGCAGACCCACGGGACAGAGTGTCGGGGAGCTGTTTTTT. This sequence encodes CASRPTGQSVGELFF.

This chain connects TRBV3-1 (or the pseudogene TRBV3-2) to TRBJ2-7, with 10 bases fitting TRBD2. The CDR3 length is 15 residues. V trimming: 2 bases; J trimming: 3 bases; junction bases outside the gene matches: 4. Germline-derived CDR1 and CDR2 are LGHDT and YNNKEL (reference sequence). The CDR3 is CASSQTSGTDYEQYF. The CDR3 DNA follows: TGTGCCAGCAGCCAAACTAGCGGGACCGACTACGAGCAGTACTTC.